This record looks at one TCR beta chain sequence and its context. The antigen is unknown. Germline V gene data show CDR1 as GTSNPN and CDR2 as SVGIG (reference sequence). CDR3 length equals 14 residues. V lost 2 bases and J 10 bases, leaving 15 bases between the germline ends. These data are taken from a study of T cell responses to AZD1222 COVID-19 vaccine. The study's findings and limits: Within unmutated variant regions lay the reported targets of nearly half of spike-specific TCRs. Spike-specific TCR breadth rose after two AZD1222 doses, and depth rose as well. There were repertoire samples only from the period after the peak T cell response. Donors were mostly white British, more females; clonal diversity possibly underestimated.

Data came from immunoSEQ multiplex PCR; TCRdb stores just in-frame clones and leaves some out. Here the sample spans around 110,000 clones, around nine tenths being singletons. The rearrangement links TRBV30 to TRBJ1-6; weak D call: TRBD1 (5 bases). This TCR was sampled from an adult in good health. The sequenced sample was peripheral blood, obtained on day 0 of AZD1222 vaccination. The CDR3 sequence: CAWSFRGVWSPLHF. Written as DNA, the CDR3 is TGTGCCTGGAGTTTTCGAGGGGTTTGGTCACCCCTCCACTTT.